This T cell receptor (beta chain) appears in the sequencing data of a study of cytomegalovirus exposure and HLA in healthy donors. Background on the study: An early data release held some 89 million unique TCRs from HLA-typed donors.

Study results and limitations: Reports described diagnosis of cytomegalovirus status by the classifier as highly specific and sensitive. Most TCR beta V segments were productive about 87% or about 30% of the time in an earlier analysis. Rates of TCR association differed by HLA locus in a later analysis, with DRB1 highest and HLA-C lowest.

As for this clone: The antigen remains undetermined.

The primer mix had 60 Vbeta and 13 Jbeta primers. Using immunoSEQ multiplex PCR, the repertoire was profiled, and TCRdb retains in-frame clones only, with some absent. This sample has fewer than 250,000 clones, with about 80% found just once. Germline assignment: CDR1 SNHLY and CDR2 FYNNEI. This CDR3 is 15 amino acids long. Between the trimmed V and J ends, which lost 0 bases and 5 bases, there was a span of 11 bases. The sequenced sample consisted of PBMCs. The chain links TRBV2 to TRBJ1-5, with D possibly TRBD1 on 6 matching bases. The clonotype comes from a man aged 18 to 35 in good health and CMV-seronegative. The CDR3 nucleotides read TGTGCCAGCAGTGAAGCAGAGGGGGGGTATCAGCCCCAGCATTTT. Protein: CASSEAEGGYQPQHF.